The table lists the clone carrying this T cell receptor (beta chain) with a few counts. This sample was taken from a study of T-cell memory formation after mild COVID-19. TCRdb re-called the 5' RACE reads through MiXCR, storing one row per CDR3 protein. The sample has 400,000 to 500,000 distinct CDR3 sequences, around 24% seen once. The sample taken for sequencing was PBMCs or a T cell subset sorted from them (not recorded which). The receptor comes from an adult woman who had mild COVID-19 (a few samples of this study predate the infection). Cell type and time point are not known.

CDR3 protein: CATSPLAGGNTGELFF. The CDR3 nucleotides are TGTGCCACTTCCCCTCTAGCGGGAGGTAACACCGGGGAGCTGTTTTTT. The chain carries TRBV10-3 and TRBJ2-2; 11 nucleotides align to TRBD2. Germline V CDR1 and CDR2: ENHRY, SYGVKD. Trimming cost V 10 bases and J 2 bases; bases outside gene matches: 9. This CDR3 has 16 amino acids.